The 30 T cell receptor beta chains below all came from one sample that was sequenced in a study of blood T cell repertoires in COVID-19. Clones were sequenced by immunoSEQ multiplex PCR, and TCRdb holds only the in-frame ones, with some missing. The sample carries about 97,000 clones, 87% recorded once. The source material was peripheral blood. These receptors came from a human donor in a cohort sampled during active COVID-19.

CDR3: CASHGNQPQHF. The CDR3 DNA reads TGTGCCTCCCACGGGAATCAGCCCCAGCATTTT. The chain is built from TRBV10-3 and TRBJ1-5; D is ambiguous. This CDR3 region has 11 residues. Germline values: CDR1 ENHRY, CDR2 SYGVKD. V lost 11 bases to trimming and J lost 4 bases, with 9 bases between them.

The chain is built from TRBV2 and TRBJ1-1; 7 bases agree with TRBD1. V was clipped by 6 bases and J by 5 bases; unmatched bases: 6. The V gene's germline CDR1 is SNHLY and CDR2 FYNNEI. This CDR3 contains 13 residues. CDR3 loop: CASSRGMETEAFF. The CDR3, as DNA: TGTGCCAGCAGCAGGGGGATGGAGACTGAAGCTTTCTTT.

The sample holds a few counts of this clone. The V gene is TRBV5-5, the J gene TRBJ2-5, with TRBD1 as a possible D gene (5 bases). Trimming stripped 0 bases from V and 5 bases from J, with 17 bases between. Germline assignment: CDR1 SGHKS and CDR2 YYEKEE (reference sequence). This CDR3 has 16 amino acids. CDR3 nucleotides: TGTGCCAGCAGCTTGGGTCAACAGGCCCGCTGGGAGACCCAGTACTTC. Encoded protein: CASSLGQQARWETQYF.

The table lists this clone with a count of one. The chain couples TRBV11-2 to TRBJ2-7, with D maybe TRBD1 (5 bases). The CDR3 covers 14 residues. The ends were cut back, 4 bases at V and 2 bases at J, with 12 bases in the middle. Germline CDR1 SGHAT, CDR2 FQNNGV. For the CDR3, the DNA is TGTGCCAGCAGCTCCTCCAAGGGGCCCTACGAGCAGTACTTC. It specifies CASSSSKGPYEQYF.

The CDR3 protein is CASSIEASGGEQFF. The CDR3 DNA reads TGTGCCAGTAGTATAGAGGCTAGCGGGGGGGAGCAGTTCTTC. The chain recombines TRBV19 with TRBJ2-1; 11 bases map to TRBD2. This CDR3 is 14 amino acids long. Unmatched junction bases numbered 2, after V lost 0 bases and J lost 10 bases. Germline V gives CDR1 LNHDA, CDR2 SQIVND (reference sequence).

This chain links TRBV12-3 or TRBV12-4 with TRBJ2-5; the match to TRBD1 covers 7 bases. This CDR3 comprises 12 residues. Germline trimming cut 6 bases from V and 9 bases from J; bases unmatched to any gene: 7. Here the CDR3 reads CASRIDRAAQYF. CDR3 in DNA: TGTGCCAGCAGAATAGACAGGGCAGCCCAGTACTTC.

The chain combines TRBV30 with TRBJ1-2, with unresolved D. The CDR3 is 14 amino acids. Germline lookup yields CDR1 GTSNPN and CDR2 SVGIG (reference sequence). The V end lost 2 bases, the J end lost 4 bases, and 14 bases lay between the germline ends. The CDR3 spells CAWSYRDYGYGYTF. DNA for the CDR3: TGTGCCTGGAGTTATAGAGATTACGGCTATGGCTACACCTTC.

The V call is TRBV2, the J call TRBJ2-7, with TRBD2 matching over 14 bases. In germline, CDR1 is SNHLY, CDR2 FYNNEI. This CDR3 comprises 14 residues. The trim removed 6 bases at V and 6 bases at J, leaving 4 bases unmatched. The CDR3 bases are TGTGCCAGCAGGCCGGGACTAGCGGGAGTCGAGCAGTACTTC. Its translation: CASRPGLAGVEQYF.

This chain uses TRBV4-2 with TRBJ2-5, with D hard to call. Germline CDR1 LGHNA, CDR2 YNFKEQ. Trimming took 5 bases from V and 2 from J, leaving 3 bases between them. CDR3 length: 11 residues. CDR3 bases: TGTGCCAGCAGCACTCAAGAGACCCAGTACTTC. This translates into CASSTQETQYF.

The rearrangement joins TRBV11-2 to TRBJ2-2; 7 bases are shared with TRBD2. Germline CDR1 and CDR2: SGHAT and FQNNGV. With V trimmed by 2 bases and J by 7 bases, 7 bases remained unmatched. The CDR3 covers 15 residues. In DNA form, the CDR3 reads TGTGCCAGCAGCTTAAGCTGGGAGGGTGTCGGGGAGCTGTTTTTT. It encodes CASSLSWEGVGELFF.

The J gene is TRBJ2-4, the V gene TRBV28; 9 positions match TRBD1. The ends lost 5 bases at V and 5 bases at J; junction bases unmatched: 10. The V gene's germline CDR1 is MDHEN and CDR2 SYDVKM. This CDR3 spans 16 amino acids. The CDR3 nucleotides read TGTGCCAGCAGTCTCAAAACAGGGGGCGCGGAAAACATTCAGTACTTC. It yields the protein CASSLKTGGAENIQYF.

This clone was observed a single time. The chain couples TRBV19 to TRBJ1-5, with 8 bases aligning to TRBD1. J lost 0 bases, V lost 4 bases, and 2 bases had no gene match. The germline gives CDR1 LNHDA, CDR2 SQIVND (reference sequence). There are 15 residues in the CDR3. The CDR3 here is CASSRQGTSNQPQHF. The CDR3 DNA reads as TGTGCCAGTAGTAGACAGGGGACTAGCAATCAGCCCCAGCATTTT.

This clone came up a few times. The gene calls are TRBV18 and TRBJ2-1; 7 nucleotides align to TRBD1. This CDR3 contains 14 residues. V lost 6 bases, J lost 4 bases, and 6 bases stayed unmatched. Germline CDR1 KGHSH, CDR2 LQKENI. CDR3 region: CASSPGQTYNEQFF. As DNA, the CDR3 is TGTGCCAGCTCGCCGGGACAGACTTACAATGAGCAGTTCTTC.

The chain uses TRBV29-1 and TRBJ2-1; TRBD2 matches at 10 bases. The CDR3 is 18 amino acids. Germline values: CDR1 SQVTM, CDR2 ANQGSEA. V gave up 0 bases and J gave up 2 bases; unmatched junction bases: 10. CDR3 residues: CSVEDPRDSGRPYNEQFF. CDR3 DNA sequence: TGCAGCGTTGAAGATCCCCGGGATAGCGGGAGGCCCTACAATGAGCAGTTCTTC.

Here the CDR3 reads CASRGGGGHVSSYEQYF. CDR3 coding DNA: TGTGCCAGCAGGGGGGGTGGAGGGCACGTAAGCTCCTACGAGCAGTACTTC. The V gene is TRBV28, the J gene TRBJ2-7; weak D call: TRBD2 (6 bases). CDR1 and CDR2 (germline): MDHEN, SYDVKM. CDR3 length equals 17 residues. The ends were cut back, 6 bases at V and 0 bases at J, with 21 bases in the middle.

The chain combines TRBV6-4 with TRBJ1-5, with 8 bases identical to TRBD1. Germline values: CDR1 MRHNA, CDR2 SNTAGT. The V segment lost 4 bases and the J segment 5 bases; nucleotides outside the gene matches: 7. CDR3 length: 15 residues. CDR3: CASSGTDRGDQPQHF. In nucleotides, the CDR3 is TGTGCCAGCAGTGGTACCGACAGGGGAGATCAGCCCCAGCATTTT.

This clone is a singleton in its sample. The rearrangement uses TRBV4-1 and TRBJ1-2; 10 bases agree with TRBD1. Germline trimming cut 4 bases from V and 8 bases from J; bases unmatched to any gene: 10. Germline V gene sequence: CDR1 MGHRA, CDR2 YSYEKL. The CDR3 runs 15 residues. The CDR3 DNA reads as TGCGCCAGCAGCCCCGGGACAGGGGTATTGAAAGGCTACACCTTC. Its protein is CASSPGTGVLKGYTF.

A single count supports this clone. The chain is built from TRBV12-3 or TRBV12-4 and TRBJ1-5, with D possibly being TRBD1 (5 bases). The CDR3 has 12 residues. With 4 bases removed from V and 13 bases from J, the gap between germline ends came to 14 bases. The CDR3 DNA is TGTGCCAGCAGTTCACGGGGAGGGGTGCAGCATTTT. This translates into CASSSRGGVQHF.

The count of this clone is one. The chain uses TRBV6-5 and TRBJ2-7; maybe TRBD1 (5 bases). Per germline, CDR1 MNHEY and CDR2 SVGAGI. Trimming took 6 bases from V and 0 from J, leaving 12 bases between them. The CDR3 has 14 residues. CDR3 in DNA: TGTGCCAGCAGCCACGACAGTGCCTCCTACGAGCAGTACTTC. Translated, it gives CASSHDSASYEQYF.

The chain couples TRBV4-3 to TRBJ2-3, with D maybe TRBD2 (6 bases). CDR3 size: 21 residues. CDR1 and CDR2 from the germline V gene are LGHNA and YSLEER. Trimming left V 1 base short and J 0 bases short, with 26 bases between. CDR3 sequence (DNA): TGCGCCAGCAGCCAAGGGAGGAGGGCAGTGCCTGAAGCTTTTAGCACAGATACGCAGTATTTT. Its translation is CASSQGRRAVPEAFSTDTQYF.

The chain links TRBV7-8 to TRBJ1-2; possibly TRBD1 for D (5 bases). This CDR3 region has 15 residues. V lost 1 base, J lost 3 bases, and 12 bases lay in between. Germline V gene lookup returns CDR1 SGHVS and CDR2 FQNEAQ. The CDR3 DNA reads TGTGCCAGCAGCTTAGAAGGGGCACTCTACTATGGCTACACCTTC. It is translated as CASSLEGALYYGYTF.

The V and J genes are TRBV28 and TRBJ1-5; tentative D call: TRBD1 (6 bases). Looked up from germline, CDR1 is MDHEN and CDR2 is SYDVKM. V lost 5 bases, J lost 4 bases, and 12 bases lay in between. The CDR3 spans 14 residues. CDR3 residues: CASSSYRENQPQHF. CDR3 nucleotides: TGTGCCAGCAGTAGCTACAGGGAAAATCAGCCCCAGCATTTT.

The chain links TRBV5-6 to TRBJ2-1; 11 positions agree with TRBD2. The CDR3 runs 15 residues. The V gene end was trimmed by 4 bases and the J gene end by 8 bases; junction bases not matched to a gene: 8. Germline V lookup: CDR1 SGHDT, CDR2 YYEEEE. The CDR3 spells CASSHLAGGRDEQFF. CDR3 DNA: TGTGCCAGCAGCCACCTAGCGGGAGGCCGGGATGAGCAGTTCTTC.

This clone is a singleton in its sample. The chain couples TRBV2 to TRBJ2-5; no reliable D call. CDR3 size: 13 residues. V lost 8 bases and J lost 5, with 15 bases in between. Looked up from germline, CDR1 is SNHLY and CDR2 is FYNNEI. CDR3 region: CASLPRVGETQYF. The CDR3 DNA sequence: TGTGCCAGCCTTCCCCGGGTCGGGGAGACCCAGTACTTC.

The chain couples TRBV19 to TRBJ1-1; a weak D match, TRBD1 (6 bases). CDR1 is LNHDA, CDR2 SQIVND, per germline (reference sequence). Trimming stripped 5 bases from V and 0 bases from J, with 13 bases between. This CDR3 is built from 15 residues. The CDR3 is CASSPLAGVNTEAFF. CDR3 nucleotides: TGTGCCAGTAGTCCCCTGGCAGGGGTGAACACTGAAGCTTTCTTT.

This rearrangement joins TRBV5-1 to TRBJ1-4; D might be TRBD1 (6 bases). This CDR3 spans 16 amino acids. The germline CDR1 and CDR2 sequences are SGHRS and YFSETQ. V lost 2 bases and J lost 3, with 14 bases in between. CDR3 sequence: CASSFGTGPANEKLFF. CDR3 nucleotide sequence: TGCGCCAGCAGCTTCGGTACAGGGCCGGCTAATGAAAAACTGTTTTTT.

The chain couples TRBV5-6 to TRBJ2-3; the match to TRBD2 covers 7 bases. V shed 5 bases, J shed 3 bases, and the junction held 12 bases outside the gene matches. Germline V gene data show CDR1 as SGHDT and CDR2 as YYEEEE. The CDR3 is 16 amino acids. CDR3 sequence reads: CASRWGGSGLTDTQYF. The CDR3 nucleotides read TGTGCCAGCAGATGGGGCGGGAGCGGTTTAACAGATACGCAGTATTTT.

This clone came up once. This chain connects TRBV4-1 to TRBJ1-3, with D possibly matching TRBD1 (5 bases). Trimming left V 2 bases short and J 6 bases short, with 11 bases between. The CDR3 is made up of 14 amino acids. Germline V gene data show CDR1 as MGHRA and CDR2 as YSYEKL. CDR3 DNA sequence: TGCGCCAGCAGCCAATCTGGGGCCCTAAACACCATATATTTT. The encoded protein is CASSQSGALNTIYF.

The chain couples TRBV27 to TRBJ1-6; 10 bases match TRBD1. Per the germline V gene, CDR1 is MNHEY and CDR2 is SMNVEV (reference sequence). The CDR3 is 15 amino acids. Unmatched junction bases numbered 3, after V lost 5 bases and J lost 5 bases. This chain's CDR3 is CASSLGTGDNSPLHF. The CDR3 DNA reads TGTGCCAGCAGTCTAGGGACAGGGGATAATTCACCCCTCCACTTT.

This clone showed up just a few times. This chain uses TRBV6-2 or TRBV6-3 with TRBJ1-2; D perhaps matches TRBD1 (5 bases). V shed 6 bases and J shed 5 bases, with 22 bases lying between them. The CDR3 has 16 amino acids. Per germline, CDR1 MNHEY and CDR2 SVGEGT. CDR3 DNA sequence: TGTGCCAGCAGCCGAGCCCGGGTCCCGGAGGGGTATGGCTACACCTTC. It specifies CASSRARVPEGYGYTF.